A selection of T cell receptor beta chains follows, all from one sample in a study of cytotoxic CD8 clonotypes in ibrutinib-treated CLL. The repertoire was sequenced with immunoSEQ multiplex PCR; TCRdb's copy has only in-frame clones and lacks some. This table holds about 200,000 clones, 65% to 80% found once. The sequenced sample was PBMCs, obtained after 12 months of ibrutinib treatment. All receptors derive from a human donor with chronic lymphocytic leukemia. Each CDR3 is given with its conserved first and last residue. A D gene is named only where the DNA matches it firmly. Rows give clone size only sometimes, using once, few, many, or a class for an expanded clone.

TRBJ2-5 TRBV4-2 NA NA TGTGCCAGCAGCCAAGCCCGGACAGAAGAGACCCAGTACTTC CASSQARTEETQYF
TRBJ1-2 TRBV19 NA NA TGTGCCAGTGCCAACTATGGCTACACCTTC CASANYGYTF
TRBJ1-2 TRBV6-5 TRBD1 NA TGTGCCAGCAACTCGCGTCGGGCAGGGGGCGATGGCTACACCTTC CASNSRRAGGDGYTF
TRBJ2-7 TRBV28 TRBD2 once TGTGCCAGCAGTTTCAGCGGGGGGGCCTACGAGCAGTACTTC CASSFSGGAYEQYF
TRBJ2-7 TRBV4-3 TRBD1 NA TGCGCCAGCAGCCACGGGACAGGGAAAGTAAGCTCCGGGCAGTACTTC CASSHGTGKVSSGQYF
TRBJ1-6 TRBV9 NA NA TGTGCCAGCAGCGTAGTCCCGGATTATAATTCACCCCTCCACTTT CASSVVPDYNSPLHF
TRBJ2-7 TRBV27 TRBD2 NA TGTGCCAGCAGTAGAGGTAGCGGGAGTCGGGCCTACGAGCAGTACTTC CASSRGSGSRAYEQYF
TRBJ1-4 TRBV4-3 TRBD1 NA TGCGCCAGCAGCCGACCGGGACAGGGAGAAAAACTGTTTTTT CASSRPGQGEKLFF
TRBJ2-7 TRBV5-6 NA few TGTGCCAGCAGCTTCGGGACCCTCTACGAGCAGTACTTC CASSFGTLYEQYF
TRBJ1-1 TRBV30 TRBD1 NA TGTGCCTGGAGGTACAGGGGGGTCACTGAAGCTTTCTTT CAWRYRGVTEAFF
TRBJ2-7 TRBV27 NA NA TGTGCCAGCAGGGTGGACAGTGGGTACGAGCAGTACTTC CASRVDSGYEQYF
TRBJ1-5 TRBV27 TRBD1 NA TGTGCCAGCAGGAGTCTAGGGGGCGCGAGCAATCAGCCCCAGCATTTT CASRSLGGASNQPQHF
TRBJ1-2 TRBV11-2 NA NA TGTGCCAGCAGCTTAGCGAGGACGGAGGGGAACTATGGCTACACCTTC CASSLARTEGNYGYTF
TRBJ2-6 TRBV5-4 NA NA TGTGCCAGCAGCTTCCTTGGCTCTGGGGCCAACGTCCTGACTTTC CASSFLGSGANVLTF
TRBJ1-3 TRBV5-1 NA NA TGCGCCAGCAGCTTGGGGGAGTCCCAGAGCTCTGGAAACACCATATATTTT CASSLGESQSSGNTIYF
TRBJ1-5 TRBV21-1 NA NA TGTGCCAGCAGCAAATTACAGGGTTTCCAGCCCCAGCATTTT CASSKLQGFQPQHF
TRBJ1-2 TRBV29-1 NA NA TGCAGCGACAAAATGCCGGGGGGCGACTATGGCTACACCTTC CSDKMPGGDYGYTF
TRBJ2-5 TRBV5-1 NA few TGCGCCAGCAGCCCCGGGACTGGCCGAGAGACCCAGTACTTC CASSPGTGRETQYF
TRBJ2-7 TRBV18 NA NA TGTGCCAGCTCGGACAGTTACGAGCAGTACTTC CASSDSYEQYF
TRBJ1-1 TRBV6-5 NA once TGTGCCAGCAGTTACTCGCATTCCGGGATCCCTGAAGCTTTCTTT CASSYSHSGIPEAFF
TRBJ2-5 TRBV6-5 NA NA TGTGCCAGCAGCTCGAGGGGGGGATTCCAGGAGACCCAGTACTTC CASSSRGGFQETQYF
TRBJ1-4 TRBV4-3 TRBD1 NA TGCGCCAGCAGCCACAGGGACAGGTCGGTTGAAAAACTGTTTTTT CASSHRDRSVEKLFF
TRBJ2-1 TRBV2 TRBD2 NA TGTGCCAGCAGTGATCTAGCGGGGACCTCCTCCTACAATGAGCAGTTCTTC CASSDLAGTSSYNEQFF
TRBJ2-7 TRBV20-1 NA NA TGCAGTGCTAGTCCAGGCTACGAGCAGTACTTC CSASPGYEQYF
TRBJ1-5 TRBV6-5 NA NA TGTGCCAGCAGTCGCGACGGAGGGAGTAATCAGCCCCAGCATTTT CASSRDGGSNQPQHF
TRBJ1-5 TRBV7-9 TRBD1 many TGTGCCAGTCGACGCCAAGGACAGGGGACTCAGCCCCAGCATTTT CASRRQGQGTQPQHF
TRBJ2-5 TRBV27 TRBD1 few TGTGCCAGCAGTTCGTCCGGGACAGGGGAGACCCAGTACTTC CASSSSGTGETQYF
TRBJ1-2 TRBV29-1 NA NA TGCAGCGTTGAGGATTTTACAGGGTTTCCTTTCTATGGCTACACCTTC CSVEDFTGFPFYGYTF
TRBJ1-1 TRBV5-8 TRBD1 NA TGTGCCAGCAGCTTGAATACCGGGACAGCGAACACTGAAGCTTTCTTT CASSLNTGTANTEAFF
TRBJ1-2 TRBV6-5 TRBD1 NA TGTGCCAGCAGTTACTCCTGGACAGGAGCGGGTGGCTACACCTTC CASSYSWTGAGGYTF
TRBJ1-2 TRBV4-2 NA NA TGTGCCAGCAGCCAAGATCCCCAACAGCTCACTAACTATGGCTACACCTTC CASSQDPQQLTNYGYTF
TRBJ2-7 TRBV5-1 TRBD1 NA TGCGCCAGCAGCACACTCTCATTGGGGACAGGGGCGTACGAGCAGTACTTC CASSTLSLGTGAYEQYF
TRBJ1-1 TRBV7-9 NA NA TGTGCCAGCAGCTTAGTAAAGACAATGAACACTGAAGCTTTCTTT CASSLVKTMNTEAFF
TRBJ1-4 TRBV30 NA few TGTGCCTGGAGTCAGCGGTTTGAAGTATTAGCAGATAATGAAAAACTGTTTTTT CAWSQRFEVLADNEKLFF
TRBJ2-3 TRBV28 NA NA TGTGCCAGCAGTTTACCGGCGCTTAATACGCAGTATTTT CASSLPALNTQYF
TRBJ1-3 TRBV5-4 TRBD1 NA TGTGCCAGCAGCCCTAACAGGGGTTATCCCTCTGGAAACACCATATATTTT CASSPNRGYPSGNTIYF
TRBJ2-4 TRBV19 NA few TGTGCCAGTAGTATGAATCCCGCGGAAAGAGCCAAAAACATTCAGTACTTC CASSMNPAERAKNIQYF
TRBJ2-5 TRBV4-2 NA NA TGTGCCAGCAGCCAAGAAGCTAGTGTGGAGACCCAGTACTTC CASSQEASVETQYF